This TCR beta chain was found in a study of CD8+ T cells in alopecia areata. As concerns this clone: Antigen: not known.

Treatment indicated: oral pan-JAK inhibitor, 5-10 mg twice daily. The study, taken as a whole, reports: Clonality in the scalp and expanded CD8+ clones ranked among the top 100 were significantly decreased by tofacitinib. Across lesional scalp, and particularly alopecia totalis/universalis, clonality surpassed that of normal scalp. The study found that many expanded lesional clones persisted in scalp and blood during tofacitinib.

Extraction and reverse transcription of RNA yielded cDNA as the sequencing template. Sequencing used immunoSEQ multiplex PCR; TCRdb keeps in-frame clones, though not all of them. This table holds about 64,000 clones, around 46% found once. From germline, CDR1 is SGHAT and CDR2 FQNNGV. The CDR3 runs to 13 residues. The V and J ends lost 7 bases and 4 bases, in that order; junction bases with no gene match: 6. The chain recombines TRBV11-2 with TRBJ2-7; 8 bases are shared with TRBD2. The specimen comprised CD8+ T cells sorted from blood, sampled at approximately week 36, from a patient treated with tofacitinib. The source is a human donor with alopecia areata. The CDR3 spells CASNGGRLYEQYF. In nucleotides, the CDR3 is TGTGCCAGCAACGGCGGGAGGTTGTACGAGCAGTACTTC. The full variable domain, with the rest looked up from reference TRBV11-2 and TRBJ2-7, is EAGVAQSPRYKIIEKRQSVAFWCNPISGHATLYWYQQILGQGPKLLIQFQNNGVVDDSQLPKDRFSAERLKGVDSTLKIQPAKLEDSAVYLCASNGGRLYEQYFGPGTRLTVT.